This TCR beta chain was profiled in a study of beta chain features in type 1 diabetes. Findings and limits, study-wide: Across all four CD4+ subsets, people with type 1 diabetes showed modestly shorter TCRB CDR3s. Naive, central memory and regulatory TCRB repertoires appeared more similar among patients than healthy donors. The cDNA sequencing approach could over-represent high-TCR-expressing cells.

This CDR3 spans 12 amino acids. Per the germline V gene, CDR1 is MNHNY and CDR2 is SVGAGI (reference sequence). V was cut by 5 bases and J by 6 bases, with 11 bases left in between. Expressed TCRB transcripts were sequenced because the entire RNA isolate underwent reverse transcription. The method was immunoSEQ multiplex PCR; TCRdb's version includes in-frame clones alone and lacks a portion of them. The sample shows 250,000 to 350,000 clones, approximately 15% of them seen only once. This clone was found a few times. No antigen is known for it. Heparinised blood was drawn once per donor, averaging approximately 0.12 L.

The clonotype originates from a man aged 25-45 years in good health. What was sequenced was central memory CD4+ T cells from blood. The genes are TRBV6-6 and TRBJ2-7; no reliable D call. In DNA form, the CDR3 reads TGTGCCAGCAGTCTAACAACTGGCGAGCAGTACTTC. This sequence encodes CASSLTTGEQYF.